This T cell receptor beta chain was identified during a study of brain T cells in children with intractable seizures. Study observations and caveats: HCMV serostatus was not known, and viral specificity came from CDR3 similarity only. Pre- and post-surgery blood differed in depth, so pre-surgery absences may be undersampling.

Concerning this clone: As yet, its antigen is unknown.

Only in-frame clones appear in the TCRdb table, and some are missing; sequencing was by immunoSEQ multiplex PCR. The sample includes about 350,000 clones, about 94% of them seen just once. Trimming cost V 5 bases and J 4 bases, with 17 bases left between them. Per germline, CDR1 LNHDA and CDR2 SQIVND (reference sequence). CDR3 length: 15 residues. Time point noted: blood from clinic visit 5 months post-surgery; TSC patient then seizure free. The sequenced cases were selected for having the highest brain T cell transcript signatures. This sample comprised peripheral blood, obtained less than 6 months after surgery. The chain is built from TRBV19 and TRBJ1-2, with D perhaps TRBD1 (5 bases). The sequence derives from a boy under two years old with tuberous sclerosis and intractable seizures. Written as DNA, the CDR3 is TGTGCCAGTAGTCCCCGGAGGGACCCGATCTATGGCTACACCTTC. It encodes CASSPRRDPIYGYTF.